One T cell receptor beta chain is described in this entry. Its recognized antigen is unknown. The library was built by means of the immunoSEQ multiplex PCR assay. For the multiplex PCR, a mixture combining 60 forward primers for TCR Vbeta segments and 13 reverse primers for TCR Jbeta segments was used. A multiplex PCR assay on genomic DNA amplified the CDR3 region of rearranged TCR beta genes. Amplified TCR beta libraries were sequenced as 87-base-pair reads on the Illumina HiSeq System. On the authors' methods: A later analysis counted 65 million to 90 million unique TCR beta chains across the 666 repertoires, and approximately 11 million of these chains were shared by at least two donors. Raw reads were error-corrected and collapsed into unique sequences by a nearest-neighbor algorithm in which closely related sequences were merged to remove PCR and sequencing errors. To assign V, D and J gene segments, CDR3 sequences were aligned to IMGT reference sequences. For a sequence to be retained, at least a six-nucleotide match to both a V gene segment and a J gene segment was required. Rearrangements were called productive when the CDR3 lacked stop codons and stayed in frame with V and J; all others were non-productive. Following IMGT convention, CDR3 was defined as the stretch from the second conserved V-encoded cysteine to the conserved J-encoded phenylalanine. The earlier analysis of about 500 of the donors excluded sequences that lacked an unambiguous match to a single V gene segment. In an earlier analysis of around 600 of the donors, V segments were called functional above 56.7% productive rearrangements and were called segregating when the between-donor standard deviation exceeded 5%. To diagnose cytomegalovirus status from the catalog of TCR beta chain sequences, a statistical classification framework was built. V and J gene assignment, in a later analysis, came from comparing TCR nucleotide sequences with IMGT/GENE-DB human TR gene sequences. The TCRdist pipeline was used in a later analysis to assign CDR3 sequences and most-parsimonious VDJ recombination scenarios. A later analysis defined each TCR beta chain by its CDR3 amino acid sequence plus V-gene family, and excluded reads lacking a unique V-gene family. In a later analysis, around 600 highly shared, low-generation-probability nucleotide sequences were removed to address suspected cross-contamination and a sequencing artifact. In a later analysis, a clonal expansion index was calculated for each public chain from normalized within-repertoire ranks of inferred template counts. In a later analysis, generation probabilities were computed using a VDJ recombination model fitted to out-of-frame rearrangements, and the results were checked against IGoR. In a later analysis, hypergeometric tests were used to score TCR-TCR, TCR-HLA and TCR-CMV co-occurrence, with a repertoire-size bias correction applied to TCR pairs. False discovery rates were estimated in a later analysis by permuting HLA or CMV assignments 20 times. A later analysis grouped co-occurring TCRs with DBSCAN, adding TCRdist sequence similarity when clustering within HLA-allele-positive subsets. Repertoires with fewer than 30,000 or more than 120,000 public chains, plus five repertoires with anomalous nucleotide sharing, were excluded from co-occurrence clustering. TCRdb mirrors the immuneACCESS table, restricted to in-frame sequences. Some clones are absent from its copies; in checked studies, under half trace to an unresolved V gene, and the reason for the others is unknown. V, J and clone size are those of that table, while D and trimming were read from the DNA. The sample table on file contains 150,000 to 200,000 clones. The top ten clonotypes cover under 2.5% of the sample.

The germline V gene yields SGHTA for CDR1 and FQGNSA for CDR2. The CDR3 holds 15 amino acids from the cysteine to the phenylalanine. Only the CDR3 DNA is retained, 45 bases long and in frame from the first base. The junction shows trimming of 5 bases on V and 10 bases on J, and the gene matches do not reach 10 bases of it. These data come from a study of cytomegalovirus exposure and HLA in healthy donors (dated by TCRdb to about 2017). Context from the whole study: An earlier analysis of approximately 640 of the donors reported about 250 Gb of sequence data and 117 million unique TCR beta sequences from some 180 million T cells. A later genetic analysis took genome-wide SNP genotypes for about 65% of the roughly 670 donors and used that subset as a discovery cohort. Donor age, sex, ethnicity and CMV serostatus were compiled together with the repertoire data. Typing coverage varied by locus: roughly 629-640 donors for A, B, C, DRB1 and DQB1; more than 500 for DQA1; about 590 for DPA1; roughly 450 for DPB1. Among roughly 370 genotyped donors of the cohort, an average of about 240,000 unique TCR beta nucleotide sequences were sequenced per donor, around 18% of them non-productive. The study was designed to test whether signatures of past pathogen exposure could be identified by cataloging public T cell receptors. About 330 gigabases of sequencing data and around 85 million unique TCR sequences made up an early release that covered over 550 HLA-typed donors. An earlier analysis of around 540 of the donors applied high-throughput TCR beta sequencing to assess whether each TCR beta V gene segment acted as functional or pseudogenic. The study combined high-throughput TCR immunosequencing, statistical association of individual TCRs with disease status, and machine learning to predict cytomegalovirus infection status. In the later analysis, no new phenotypic data were used to find candidate immune exposures; instead, reliance was placed on TCR beta sequences and their occurrence across donors. Class I and class II HLA loci were covered by the typing at four-digit resolution. To study patterns of TCR occurrence, a later analysis re-analyzed previously published TCR beta repertoires from under 750 donors and added high-resolution HLA genotyping. About five DR-DQ haplotypes were treated as single units for association and clustering because of strong linkage in the cohort. Of the roughly 400 genotyped donors, 65% to 90% were placed in the genetic ancestry cluster associated with self-reported Caucasian donors. All discovery cohort repertoires had been generated using a single sequencing platform. Using immunosequencing, the study profiled T cell repertoires from 640 or so subjects and related those repertoires to cytomegalovirus serostatus. In addition to the first cohort of about 650 subjects, a separate validation cohort of over 90 different subjects was used. Summary of the overall study and its limitations: Because HLA typing was unavailable for some donors at each locus, only the typed subset was used in association tests. A group of highly shared sequence variants was considered likely to be a technical artifact of the sequencing pipeline. A later genetic analysis reported fewer N-insertions in productive TCRs among donors in an Asian-associated ancestry cluster than the roughly 640-donor mean. A later analysis found that HLA-associated TCR beta chains were more clonally expanded and had lower generation probabilities than equally common non-associated chains. A later analysis reported that several top co-occurrence clusters appeared linked to parvovirus B19, influenza, CMV and Epstein-Barr virus. It was suggested by the authors that the approach could potentially be generalized to other disease states and immunological phenotypes. While some public TCRs were present in many individuals, most TCR sequences turned up only very rarely across donors. A total of fewer than 200 TCR beta chains were listed by the study as associated with cytomegalovirus. Cytomegalovirus status was reported to be diagnosed by the classifier with high specificity and sensitivity in both the original and validation cohorts. Only TCR beta chains were sequenced in this cohort, and the absence of alpha or paired-chain data limited detectable features. A later analysis associated about 17,000 TCR beta sequences with specific HLA alleles at a false discovery rate of 0.05. Because counts were too low, around 17 rarely observed V segments, including chromosome 9 orphons, were left out of the earlier analysis of approximately 580 of the donors. In a later analysis, TCR association rates were found to vary across HLA loci, with the most associated TCRs seen for DRB1 alleles and the fewest for HLA-C alleles. An association between a missense DCLRE1C variant and V-gene and J-gene trimming of TCR beta chains was found in a later genetic analysis and replicated in an independent cohort. Some IMGT-functional V segments, including TRBV6-2 and TRBV6-3, could not be told apart with the 87-base-pair reads, so those segments were excluded. Presence/absence analyses assumed roughly uniform sequencing depth across donors, an assumption that may not hold. When HLA alleles, especially DR and DQ, strongly co-occurred, attributing TCR associations to individual alleles was difficult. Correlated functional status among segregating V segments might be attributable to linkage disequilibrium, but an unknown experimental factor could not be ruled out. A later analysis found that most CMV-associated TCR beta chains appeared HLA-restricted, with HLA associations seemingly driven largely by CMV exposure. Three of the identified cytomegalovirus-associated TCR beta chains were confirmed in vitro to be specific for cytomegalovirus antigens. In an earlier analysis of several hundred of the donors, most TCR beta V segments were observed in productive rearrangements about 87% or about 30% of the time, broadly matching IMGT annotations. A further reported finding was that TCR beta sequences accurately predicted the HLA-A and HLA-B alleles for most subjects in the first cohort. CMV serostatus was the only immune exposure information available for the cohort.

The cohort comprised 550 to 700 healthy bone marrow donors. All cohort members were sampled while nominally healthy, although unrecorded immune exposures were likely present. The donor was CMV seronegative and belonged to the group of 352 seronegative cohort members. Each donor provided a peripheral blood sample, and peripheral blood mononuclear cells were used for TCR beta sequencing. Genomic DNA extraction from the blood cell samples was performed with the Qiagen DNeasy Blood Extraction Kit. Sequences were obtained from PBMCs. The TCR was taken from a man aged 30 to 45 in good health and CMV-seronegative. Recombination joined TRBV7-2 with TRBJ2-1; TRBD2 aligns with 11 central bases. Read as DNA, the sequence is TGTGCCAGCAGCACCGGGACTAGCGGTTGGAGGGAGCAGTTCTTC. Translated, it reads CASSTGTSGWREQFF.